This record looks at one T cell receptor (beta chain) sequence and its context. RNA in amounts of about 0.45 to 1 ug was reverse transcribed with random hexamers. Across 54 Vbeta and 13 Jbeta, TCR beta CDR3 was amplified with immunoSEQ multiplex PCR. TCRdb re-called the immunoSEQ multiplex PCR reads through MiXCR, storing one row per CDR3 protein. Among approximately 100,000 distinct CDR3 sequences, around nine tenths were seen once, and the ten largest hold about 0.14%. Germline V lookup: CDR1 MNHEY, CDR2 SVGEGT. The CDR3 covers 15 residues. V was shortened by 2 bases and J by 3 bases, with 11 bases between the two germline ends. The sample is drawn from a study of CD8 T cells in Susac syndrome.

The sequencing input was CD4+ T cells from PBMCs. The chain has TRBV6-2 or TRBV6-3 and TRBJ2-1; a weak D match, TRBD2 (6 bases). This clonotype was sampled from a human donor in good health. DNA of the CDR3: TGTGCCAGCAGTTACGAGGCGGACTACTACAATGAGCAGTTCTTC. This gives the protein CASSYEADYYNEQFF.